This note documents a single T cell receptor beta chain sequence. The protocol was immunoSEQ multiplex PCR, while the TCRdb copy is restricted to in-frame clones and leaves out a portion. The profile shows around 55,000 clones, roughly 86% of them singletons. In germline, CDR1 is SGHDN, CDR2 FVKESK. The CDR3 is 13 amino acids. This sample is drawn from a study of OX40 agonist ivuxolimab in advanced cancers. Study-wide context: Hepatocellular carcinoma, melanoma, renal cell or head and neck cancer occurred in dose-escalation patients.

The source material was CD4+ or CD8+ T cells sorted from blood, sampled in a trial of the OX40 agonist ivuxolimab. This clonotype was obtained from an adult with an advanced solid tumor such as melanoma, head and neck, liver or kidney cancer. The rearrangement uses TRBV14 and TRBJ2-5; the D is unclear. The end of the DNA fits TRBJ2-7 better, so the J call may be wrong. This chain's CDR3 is CASSQDYRNEQYF. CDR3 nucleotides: TGTGCCAGCAGCCAAGATTATAGAAACGAGCAGTACTTC.